This is a list of T cell receptor beta chains from one sample in a study of beta chain features in type 1 diabetes. Generated by immunoSEQ multiplex PCR, the TCRdb table keeps only in-frame clones and is missing some. The sample consists of around 400,000 clones, around an eighth of them appearing once. The sequencing input was naive CD4+ T cells from blood. The receptors come from a man between 18 and 35 years old in good health. Both conserved end residues are part of each CDR3. A D gene is named only where the DNA matches it firmly. Expanded clones are given a class, and other clones once, few, many or no size at all.

clone_size d_call j_call v_call cdr3_aa cdr3_nt
few NA TRBJ2-3 TRBV28 CASSQADTQYF TGTGCCAGCAGTCAGGCAGATACGCAGTATTTT
few TRBD1 TRBJ1-1 TRBV4-2 CASSQGDRDFTEAFF TGTGCCAGCAGCCAAGGGGACAGGGATTTTACTGAAGCTTTCTTT
NA TRBD1 TRBJ2-7 TRBV10-3 CAIRPGQGSYEQYF TGTGCCATCAGACCGGGACAGGGTTCCTACGAGCAGTACTTC
NA TRBD1 TRBJ1-2 TRBV7-2 CASSRDRATYGYTF TGTGCCAGCAGCCGGGACAGGGCTACCTATGGCTACACCTTC
few TRBD2 TRBJ2-5 TRBV6-5 CASSTRGVGTQYF TGTGCCAGCAGTACACGGGGGGTAGGGACCCAGTACTTC
few NA TRBJ2-7 TRBV28 CASSSYFVPYEQYF TGTGCCAGCAGTTCTTACTTCGTTCCCTACGAGCAGTACTTC
NA TRBD1 TRBJ2-7 TRBV18 CASSLPRTGAYEQYF TGTGCCAGCTCACTTCCGCGGACAGGGGCCTACGAGCAGTACTTC
NA TRBD1 TRBJ1-5 TRBV15 CATSSRRQGFIQPQHF TGTGCCACCAGCAGCAGAAGACAGGGGTTTATTCAGCCCCAGCATTTT
NA NA TRBJ1-2 TRBV30 CAWSVSSQQALYGYTF TGTGCCTGGAGTGTATCATCCCAACAGGCGCTCTATGGCTACACCTTC
few TRBD1 TRBJ2-1 TRBV30 CAWSIPRTGGHEQFF TGTGCCTGGAGTATCCCAAGGACAGGGGGCCATGAGCAGTTCTTC
few NA TRBJ2-7 TRBV5-4 CASSSRGRDTIYEQYF TGTGCCAGCAGCTCTCGGGGCCGGGACACAATTTACGAGCAGTACTTC
NA TRBD2 TRBJ2-5 TRBV4-1 CASSQDKGGWLGTQYF TGCGCCAGCAGCCAAGATAAGGGAGGGTGGTTAGGGACCCAGTACTTC
few NA TRBJ2-6 TRBV5-4 CASNRASGANVLTF TGTGCCAGTAACAGGGCTTCTGGGGCCAACGTCCTGACTTTC
NA NA TRBJ2-3 TRBV4-1 CASSHTGSTDTQYF TGCGCCAGCAGCCACACGGGGAGCACAGATACGCAGTATTTT
NA TRBD1 TRBJ2-7 TRBV29-1 CSVTGTGAEQYF TGCAGCGTCACCGGGACAGGGGCCGAGCAGTACTTC
NA NA TRBJ2-5 TRBV19 CASSTRTAQETQYF TGTGCCAGTAGTACCCGGACAGCCCAAGAGACCCAGTACTTC
NA NA TRBJ2-5 TRBV11-3 CASSLSSGTQETQYF TGTGCCAGCAGCTTAAGCTCCGGTACCCAAGAGACCCAGTACTTC
few NA TRBJ1-5 TRBV6-6 CASSYSLGGNQPQHF TGTGCCAGCAGTTACTCGCTGGGAGGCAATCAGCCCCAGCATTTT
NA NA TRBJ2-1 TRBV7-2 CASSLALTGSYNEQFF TGTGCCAGCAGCTTAGCGTTGACAGGTTCCTACAATGAGCAGTTCTTC